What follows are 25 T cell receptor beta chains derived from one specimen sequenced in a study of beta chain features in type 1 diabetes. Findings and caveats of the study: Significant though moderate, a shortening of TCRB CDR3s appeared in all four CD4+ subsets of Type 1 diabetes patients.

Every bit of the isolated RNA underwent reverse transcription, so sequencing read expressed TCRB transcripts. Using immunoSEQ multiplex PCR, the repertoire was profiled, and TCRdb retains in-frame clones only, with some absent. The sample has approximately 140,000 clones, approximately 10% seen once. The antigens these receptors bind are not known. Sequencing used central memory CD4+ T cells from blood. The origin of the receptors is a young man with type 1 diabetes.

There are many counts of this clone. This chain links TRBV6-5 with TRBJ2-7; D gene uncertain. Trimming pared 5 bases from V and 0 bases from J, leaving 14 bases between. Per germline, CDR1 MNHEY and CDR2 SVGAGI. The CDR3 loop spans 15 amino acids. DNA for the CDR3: TGTGCCAGCAGTCTGTCCGGTGCCCTCTCCTACGAGCAGTACTTC. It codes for CASSLSGALSYEQYF.

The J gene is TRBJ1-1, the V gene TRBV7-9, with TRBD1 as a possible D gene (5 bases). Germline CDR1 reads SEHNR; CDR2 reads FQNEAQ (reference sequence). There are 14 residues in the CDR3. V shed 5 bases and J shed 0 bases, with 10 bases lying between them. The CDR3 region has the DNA TGTGCCAGCAGCGCGCGACAGTTGAACACTGAAGCTTTCTTT. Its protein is CASSARQLNTEAFF.

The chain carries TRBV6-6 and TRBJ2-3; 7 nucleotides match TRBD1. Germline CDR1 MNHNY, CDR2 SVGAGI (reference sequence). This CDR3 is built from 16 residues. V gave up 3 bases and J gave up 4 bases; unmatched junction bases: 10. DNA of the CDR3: TGTGCCAGCAGTTATGGTGGGCAGGGGGAATCAGATACGCAGTATTTT. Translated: CASSYGGQGESDTQYF.

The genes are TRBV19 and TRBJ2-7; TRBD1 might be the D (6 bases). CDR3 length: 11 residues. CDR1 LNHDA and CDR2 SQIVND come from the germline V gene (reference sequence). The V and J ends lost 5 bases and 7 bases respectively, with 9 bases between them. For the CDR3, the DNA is TGTGCCAGTAGTTCCAGGGGTGAGCAGTACTTC. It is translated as CASSSRGEQYF.

The chain's CDR3 is CASSRQGATGNEQFF. As DNA, the CDR3 is TGTGCCAGCAGCCGACAGGGGGCGACTGGAAATGAGCAGTTCTTC. The chain joins TRBV7-9 to TRBJ2-1; 10 bases agree with TRBD1. The V segment lost 5 bases and the J segment 7 bases; nucleotides outside the gene matches: 8. The CDR3 sequence is 15 residues long. The V gene's germline CDR1 is SEHNR and CDR2 FQNEAQ (reference sequence).

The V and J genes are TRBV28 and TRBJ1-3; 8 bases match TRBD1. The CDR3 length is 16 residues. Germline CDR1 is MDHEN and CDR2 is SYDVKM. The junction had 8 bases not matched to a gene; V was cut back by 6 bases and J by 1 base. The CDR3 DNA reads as TGTGCCAGCAGAGCTACCGGGACAGGTTCTGGAAACACCATATATTTT. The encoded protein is CASRATGTGSGNTIYF.

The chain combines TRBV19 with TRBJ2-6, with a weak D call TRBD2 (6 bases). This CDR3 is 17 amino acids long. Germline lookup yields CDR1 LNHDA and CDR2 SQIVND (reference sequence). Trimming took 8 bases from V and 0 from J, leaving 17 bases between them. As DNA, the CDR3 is TGTGCCAGTTCTTCCCAGGCGCGGGGCTCTGGGGCCAACGTCCTGACTTTC. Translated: CASSSQARGSGANVLTF.

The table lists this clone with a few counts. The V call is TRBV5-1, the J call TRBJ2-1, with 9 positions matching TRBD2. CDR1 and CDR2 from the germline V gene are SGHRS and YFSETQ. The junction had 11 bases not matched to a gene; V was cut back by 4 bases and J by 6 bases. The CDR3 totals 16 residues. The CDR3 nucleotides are TGCGCCAGCAGCAGCGGGGGGTCAAATGGGATCAATGAGCAGTTCTTC. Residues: CASSSGGSNGINEQFF.

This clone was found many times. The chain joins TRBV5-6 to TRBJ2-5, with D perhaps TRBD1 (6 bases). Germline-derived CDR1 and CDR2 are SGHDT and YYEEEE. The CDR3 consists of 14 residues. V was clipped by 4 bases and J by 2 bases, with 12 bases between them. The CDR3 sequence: CASSPTGLQETQYF. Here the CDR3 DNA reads TGTGCCAGCAGCCCGACAGGCCTTCAAGAGACCCAGTACTTC.

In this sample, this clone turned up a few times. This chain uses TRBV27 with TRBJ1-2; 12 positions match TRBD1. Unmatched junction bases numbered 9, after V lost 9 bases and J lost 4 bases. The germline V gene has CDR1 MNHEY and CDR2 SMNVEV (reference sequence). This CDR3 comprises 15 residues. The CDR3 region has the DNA TGTGCCAGTAAATTTGGGACAGGGGGCAGCTATGGCTACACCTTC. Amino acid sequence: CASKFGTGGSYGYTF.

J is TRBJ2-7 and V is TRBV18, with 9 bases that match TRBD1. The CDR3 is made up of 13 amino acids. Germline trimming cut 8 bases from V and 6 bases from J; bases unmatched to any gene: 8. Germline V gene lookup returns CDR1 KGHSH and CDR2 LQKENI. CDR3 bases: TGTGCCAGCGGAAGGGACAGGGAGGGCGAGCAGTACTTC. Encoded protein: CASGRDREGEQYF.

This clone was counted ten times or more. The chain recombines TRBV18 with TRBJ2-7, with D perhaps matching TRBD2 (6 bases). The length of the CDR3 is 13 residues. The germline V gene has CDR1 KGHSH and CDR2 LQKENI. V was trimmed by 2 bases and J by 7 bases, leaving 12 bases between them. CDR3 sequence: CASSPAGLVEQYF. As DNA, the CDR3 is TGTGCCAGCTCACCAGCGGGACTGGTGGAGCAGTACTTC.

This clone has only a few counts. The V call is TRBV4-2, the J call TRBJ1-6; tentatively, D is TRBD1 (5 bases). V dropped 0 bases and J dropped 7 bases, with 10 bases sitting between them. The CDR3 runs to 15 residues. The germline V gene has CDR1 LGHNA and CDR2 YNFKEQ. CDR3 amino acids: CASSQDTQGNSPLHF. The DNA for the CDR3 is TGTGCCAGCAGCCAAGATACCCAGGGAAATTCACCCCTCCACTTT.

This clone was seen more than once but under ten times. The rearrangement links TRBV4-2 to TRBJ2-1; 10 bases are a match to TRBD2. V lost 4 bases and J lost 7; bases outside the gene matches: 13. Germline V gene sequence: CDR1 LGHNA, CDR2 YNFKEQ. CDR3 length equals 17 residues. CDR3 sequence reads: CASSPRGLAGVGNEQFF. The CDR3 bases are TGTGCCAGCAGCCCCCGGGGGCTAGCGGGGGTTGGGAATGAGCAGTTCTTC.

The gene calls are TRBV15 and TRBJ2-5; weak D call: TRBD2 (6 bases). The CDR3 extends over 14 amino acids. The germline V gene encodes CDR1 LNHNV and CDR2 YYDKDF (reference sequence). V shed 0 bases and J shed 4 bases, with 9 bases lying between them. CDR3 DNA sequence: TGTGCCACCAGCAGAGATCGCGGGGCAGAGACCCAGTACTTC. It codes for CATSRDRGAETQYF. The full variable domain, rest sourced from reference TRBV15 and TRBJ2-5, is DAMVIQNPRYQVTQFGKPVTLSCSQTLNHNVMYWYQQKSSQAPKLLFHYYDKDFNNEADTPDNFQSRRPNTSFCFLDIRSPGLGDTAMYLCATSRDRGAETQYFGPGTRLLVL.

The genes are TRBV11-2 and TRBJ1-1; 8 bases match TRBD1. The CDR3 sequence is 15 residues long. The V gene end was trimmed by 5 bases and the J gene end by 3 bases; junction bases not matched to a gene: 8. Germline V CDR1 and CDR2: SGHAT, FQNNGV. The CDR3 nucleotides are TGTGCCAGCAGCCAAGATCACAGGGGGTACACTGAAGCTTTCTTT. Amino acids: CASSQDHRGYTEAFF.

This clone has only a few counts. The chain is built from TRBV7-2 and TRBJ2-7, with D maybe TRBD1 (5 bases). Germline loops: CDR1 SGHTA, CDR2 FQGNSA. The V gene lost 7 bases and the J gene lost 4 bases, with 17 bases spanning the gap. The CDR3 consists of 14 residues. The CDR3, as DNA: TGTGCCAGCACCCAATCCAGGGTGGCTTACGAGCAGTACTTC. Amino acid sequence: CASTQSRVAYEQYF.

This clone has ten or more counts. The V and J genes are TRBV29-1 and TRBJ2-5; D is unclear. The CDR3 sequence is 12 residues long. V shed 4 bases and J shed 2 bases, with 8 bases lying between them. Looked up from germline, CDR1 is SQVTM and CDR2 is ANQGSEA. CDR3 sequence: CSVGAGQETQYF. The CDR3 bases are TGCAGCGTTGGGGCAGGTCAAGAGACCCAGTACTTC.

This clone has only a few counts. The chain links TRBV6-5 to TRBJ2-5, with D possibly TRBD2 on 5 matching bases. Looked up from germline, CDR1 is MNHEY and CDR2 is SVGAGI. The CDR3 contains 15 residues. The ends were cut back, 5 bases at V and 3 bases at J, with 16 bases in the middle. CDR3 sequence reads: CASSRTASSKETQYF. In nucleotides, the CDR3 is TGTGCCAGCAGTCGGACGGCTAGCTCCAAAGAGACCCAGTACTTC.

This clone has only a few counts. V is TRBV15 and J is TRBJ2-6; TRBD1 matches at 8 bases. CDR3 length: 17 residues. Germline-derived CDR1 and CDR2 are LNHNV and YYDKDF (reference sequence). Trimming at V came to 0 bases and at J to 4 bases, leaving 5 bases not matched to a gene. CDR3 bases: TGTGCCACCAGCAGAGATCCGACAGGGGCCGGGGCCAACGTCCTGACTTTC. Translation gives CATSRDPTGAGANVLTF. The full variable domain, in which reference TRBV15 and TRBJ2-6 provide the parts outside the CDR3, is DAMVIQNPRYQVTQFGKPVTLSCSQTLNHNVMYWYQQKSSQAPKLLFHYYDKDFNNEADTPDNFQSRRPNTSFCFLDIRSPGLGDTAMYLCATSRDPTGAGANVLTFGAGSRLTVL.

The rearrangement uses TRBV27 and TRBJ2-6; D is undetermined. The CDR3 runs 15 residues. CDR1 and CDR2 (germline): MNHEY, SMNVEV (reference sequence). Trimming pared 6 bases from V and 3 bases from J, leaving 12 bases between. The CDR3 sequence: CASRPGYNGANVLTF. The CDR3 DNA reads TGTGCCAGCAGACCAGGATACAATGGGGCCAACGTCCTGACTTTC.

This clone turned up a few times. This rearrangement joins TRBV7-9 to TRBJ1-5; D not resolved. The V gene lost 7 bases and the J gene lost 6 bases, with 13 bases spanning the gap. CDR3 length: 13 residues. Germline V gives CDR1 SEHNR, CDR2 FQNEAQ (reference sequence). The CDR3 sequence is CASTGEGGQPQHF. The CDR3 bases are TGTGCCAGCACCGGGGAGGGAGGTCAGCCCCAGCATTTT.

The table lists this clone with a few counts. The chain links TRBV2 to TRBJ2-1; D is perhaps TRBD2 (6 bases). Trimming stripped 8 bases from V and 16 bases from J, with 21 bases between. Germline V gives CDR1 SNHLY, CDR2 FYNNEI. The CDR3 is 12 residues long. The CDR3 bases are TGTGCCAGCGCGGCGGAGCGGGTATCACACTTCTTC. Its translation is CASAAERVSHFF. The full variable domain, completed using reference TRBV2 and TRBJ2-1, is EPEVTQTPSHQVTQMGQEVILRCVPISNHLYFYWYRQILGQKVEFLVSFYNNEISEKSEIFDDQFSVERPDGSNFTLKIRSTKLEDSAMYFCASAAERVSHFFGPGTRLTVL.

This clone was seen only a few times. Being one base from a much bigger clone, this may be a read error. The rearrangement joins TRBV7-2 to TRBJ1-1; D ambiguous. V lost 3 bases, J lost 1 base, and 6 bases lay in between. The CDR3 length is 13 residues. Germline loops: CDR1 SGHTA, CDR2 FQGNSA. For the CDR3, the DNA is TGTGCCAGCAGCTTTTTCGGGAACACTGAAGCTTTCTTT. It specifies CASSFFGNTEAFF. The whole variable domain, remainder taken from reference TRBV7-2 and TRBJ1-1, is GAGVSQSPSNKVTEKGKDVELRCDPISGHTALYWYRQSLGQGLEFLIYFQGNSAPDKSGLPSDRFSAERTGGSVSTLTIQRTQQEDSAVYLCASSFFGNTEAFFGQGTRLTVV.

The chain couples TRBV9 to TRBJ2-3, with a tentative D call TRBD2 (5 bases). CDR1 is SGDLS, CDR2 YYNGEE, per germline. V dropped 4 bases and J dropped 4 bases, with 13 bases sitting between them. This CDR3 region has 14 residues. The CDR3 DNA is TGTGCCAGCAGCACGCTAGCTTTGGCAGATACGCAGTATTTT. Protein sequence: CASSTLALADTQYF.